This T cell receptor beta chain is from a study of Ad26.COV2.S vaccination and SARS-CoV-2 variants. Study findings and constraints: It is possible that the TCR breadth and depth analyses underestimated the total T cell responses.

As to this clone: Its antigen remains unidentified.

Noted treatment: around 19 received Ad26.COV2.S at low or high dose, single or two shots; about five received placebo; per-sample allocation not given. Repertoires come from day 63 after the first vaccine or placebo injection. Within Boston, the person who donated was an adult of 18-55 years. The table came from immunoSEQ multiplex PCR; TCRdb's copy has only in-frame clones and leaves some out. Here the sample spans 380,000 or so clones, around four fifths being singletons. The sample was peripheral blood, taken in a trial of Ad26.COV2.S vaccine versus placebo. This TCR was recovered from a person aged 18-65 years who received the Ad26.COV2.S COVID-19 vaccine or a placebo.

CDR3 nucleotide sequence: TGTGCCAGTAGTATCGGTCGCTCTGGGGCCAACGTCCTGACTTTC. This gives the protein CASSIGRSGANVLTF. V gene TRBV19 combines with J gene TRBJ2-6; unclear D gene. Germline V gene sequence: CDR1 LNHDA, CDR2 SQIVND (reference sequence). The CDR3 runs 15 residues. Trimming cost V 3 bases and J 0 bases, with 6 bases left between them.